The clone carrying this T cell receptor beta chain has a count of ten or more. The data belong to a study of T cell repertoires in cytomegalovirus infection. Study-wide context: In public TCR beta signatures, there were indications of both CMV infection and matching HLA type.

TCRdb analysed the reads with MiXCR anew, one entry per CDR3 protein. Here the sample spans nearly 550,000 distinct CDR3 sequences, more than 15% being singletons. The CDR3 has 15 residues. CDR1 and CDR2 from the germline V gene are SGHVS and FQNEAQ. Trimming shortened V by 1 base and J by 4 bases, and 13 bases separated the two germline ends. The TCR originated in a human donor in good health (CMV status not recorded). Some clones in this sample may be carry-over from other donors' samples. The specimen was CD8+ T cells from PBMCs. The chain couples TRBV7-8 to TRBJ1-1; possibly TRBD1 for D (6 bases). The CDR3 spells CASSLVARGITEAFF. CDR3 in DNA: TGTGCCAGCAGCTTAGTCGCCAGGGGCATCACTGAAGCTTTCTTT.